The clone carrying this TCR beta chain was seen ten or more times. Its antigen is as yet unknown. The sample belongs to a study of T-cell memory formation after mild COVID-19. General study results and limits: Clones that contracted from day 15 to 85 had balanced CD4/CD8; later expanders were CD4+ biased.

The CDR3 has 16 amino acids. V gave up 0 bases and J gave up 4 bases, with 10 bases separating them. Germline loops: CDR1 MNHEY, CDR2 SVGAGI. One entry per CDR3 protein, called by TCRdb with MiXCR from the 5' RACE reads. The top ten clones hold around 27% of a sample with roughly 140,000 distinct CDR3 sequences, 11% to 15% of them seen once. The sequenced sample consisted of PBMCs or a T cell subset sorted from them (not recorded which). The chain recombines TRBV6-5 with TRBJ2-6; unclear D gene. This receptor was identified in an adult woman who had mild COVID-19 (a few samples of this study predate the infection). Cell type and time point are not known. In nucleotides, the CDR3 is TGTGCCAGCAGTTACTCGTCGGATAGAGGGGCCAACGTCCTGACTTTC. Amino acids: CASSYSSDRGANVLTF.